These 23 T cell receptor beta chains originate from one sample sequenced in a study of T cells in Graves' hyperthyroidism and ophthalmopathy. Amplification of TCR beta CDR3 regions was performed using RNA transcripts as template. During a first-round RT-PCR of the TCR CDR3, the HTBI primer set was used. TCRdb redid the calling of the multiplex PCR reads with MiXCR, one entry per CDR3 protein. The sample holds 300,000 to 350,000 distinct CDR3 sequences, 15% to 20% seen once. The sequencing input was blood. The receptor set was obtained from a woman aged 40 to 49 with Graves' ophthalmopathy.

This clonotype was counted ten times or more. V usage is TRBV5-1 and J usage is TRBJ1-6, with 9 bases fitting TRBD1. There are 16 residues in the CDR3. The V gene end was trimmed by 3 bases and the J gene end by 10 bases; junction bases not matched to a gene: 11. Per the germline V gene, CDR1 is SGHRS and CDR2 is YFSETQ. CDR3 DNA: TGCGCCAGCAGCTCGACGGGACAGGGAAACGGATCACCCCTCCACTTT. This gives the protein CASSSTGQGNGSPLHF.

This clonotype has a count of ten or more. A read error may be the cause here, since a much bigger clone is one base away. V is TRBV12-3 or TRBV12-4 and J is TRBJ2-7; 10 bases line up with TRBD1. The length of the CDR3 is 15 residues. The CDR3 DNA sequence: TGTGCCAACAGTCAACCGGGACAGGGGTCCTACGAGCAGTACTTC. Amino acid sequence: CANSQPGQGSYEQYF.

A word on this clonotype: Because the CDR3 is missing its conserved closing phenylalanine or tryptophan, this is likely a read error. The rearrangement joins TRBV28 to TRBJ1-5, with D maybe TRBD1 (6 bases). V was trimmed by 3 bases and J by 4 bases, leaving 7 bases between them. Germline V gene sequence: CDR1 MDHEN, CDR2 SYDVKM. There are 13 residues in the CDR3. DNA of the CDR3: TGTGCCAGCAGTTTCCAGGGGAATCAGCCCCAGCATCTT. The encoded protein is CASSFQGNQPQHL.

This clonotype was observed many times. CDR3 DNA sequence: TGTGCCTGGAGTGTAGGTGGGTACGCCTACGAGCAGTACTTC. Its translation: CAWSVGGYAYEQYF. This chain uses TRBV30 with TRBJ2-7; unclear D gene. Germline CDR1 is GTSNPN and CDR2 is SVGIG (reference sequence). The CDR3 runs 14 residues. The V end lost 0 bases, the J end lost 2 bases, and 11 bases lay between the germline ends.

This clonotype was detected many times. This rearrangement joins TRBV4-1 to TRBJ1-1; D is unresolved. The V end was cut by 3 bases, the J end by 3 bases, with 14 bases between. Germline CDR1 is MGHRA and CDR2 is YSYEKL. This CDR3 region has 15 residues. The CDR3 spells CASSHLGRKHTEAFF. CDR3 bases: TGCGCCAGCAGCCATCTTGGGCGCAAACACACTGAAGCTTTCTTT.

Points on this clonotype: A much larger clone differs from this one at a single base, so this may be a read error. The genes are TRBV19 and TRBJ2-2; D gene uncertain. The CDR3 consists of 15 residues. Per the germline V gene, CDR1 is LNHDA and CDR2 is SQIVND (reference sequence). This CDR3 reads CVSSTAGTNTGELFF. Here the CDR3 DNA reads TGTGTCAGTAGTACGGCAGGTACTAACACCGGGGAGCTGTTTTTT.

This clonotype was seen ten or more times. The V call is TRBV18, the J call TRBJ2-7; perhaps TRBD1 as D (6 bases). With 0 bases removed from V and 5 bases from J, the gap between germline ends came to 14 bases. The CDR3 consists of 15 residues. Germline-derived CDR1 and CDR2 are KGHSH and LQKENI. CDR3 protein: CASSPPFQGHHEQYF. CDR3 bases: TGTGCCAGCTCACCACCGTTTCAGGGGCACCACGAGCAGTACTTC.

The table lists this clonotype with many counts. The gene calls are TRBV9 and TRBJ1-3; D gene ambiguous. Trimming removed 0 bases at V and 2 bases at J, with 15 bases between. CDR3 length equals 17 residues. Germline V CDR1 and CDR2: SGDLS, YYNGEE. CDR3 DNA: TGTGCCAGCAGCGTAGATACAGCCGTGCGGGCTGGAAACACCATATATTTT. Residues: CASSVDTAVRAGNTIYF.

The CDR3 DNA reads as TGTGCCAGCAGTGCCGGGACAGGGGGCTATAGCAATCAGCCCCAGCATTTT. This codes for CASSAGTGGYSNQPQHF. The chain carries TRBV2 and TRBJ1-5, with 12 bases lining up with TRBD1. With V trimmed by 4 bases and J by 0 bases, 4 bases remained unmatched. This CDR3 contains 17 residues. Germline CDR1 SNHLY, CDR2 FYNNEI.

This clonotype has a count of ten or more. The rearrangement links TRBV12-3 or TRBV12-4 to TRBJ2-5; the match to TRBD2 covers 9 bases. V was pared by 7 bases and J by 5 bases, with 11 bases of the junction left unmatched. This CDR3 is 15 amino acids long. Here the CDR3 reads CASTRPAGGRETQYF. CDR3 bases: TGTGCCAGCACCCGTCCAGCGGGAGGTCGGGAGACCCAGTACTTC.

This clonotype appeared many times. The CDR3 loop is CASSYLGNSYEQYF. The DNA for the CDR3 is TGTGCCAGCAGTTACTTGGGGAACTCCTACGAGCAGTACTTC. The chain joins TRBV6-5 to TRBJ2-7, with D uncertain. Germline CDR1 and CDR2: MNHEY and SVGAGI. V was clipped by 1 base and J by 0 bases, with 7 bases between them. The CDR3 has 14 amino acids.

This clonotype has a count of ten or more. This chain joins TRBV29-1 and TRBJ2-7, with no clear D. From germline, CDR1 is SQVTM and CDR2 ANQGSEA. V dropped 1 base and J dropped 3 bases, with 7 bases sitting between them. This CDR3 contains 12 residues. DNA of the CDR3: TGCAGCGTTGAAGGCCGGAACTACGAGCAGTACTTC. Protein sequence: CSVEGRNYEQYF.

In its sample, this clonotype was seen many times. The chain uses TRBV11-1 and TRBJ2-3; D is unresolved. Germline V gives CDR1 SGHAT, CDR2 FQDESV (reference sequence). The CDR3 spans 13 residues. The germline V and J ends were trimmed by 5 bases and 4 bases, with 10 bases remaining between them. CDR3 region: CASSPLGPDTQYF. CDR3 coding DNA: TGTGCCAGCAGCCCTTTGGGCCCAGATACGCAGTATTTT.

The genes are TRBV11-2 and TRBJ2-5; 14 nucleotides align to TRBD2. Germline values: CDR1 SGHAT, CDR2 FQNNGV. The CDR3 sequence is 18 residues long. J lost 9 bases, V lost 5 bases, and 17 bases had no gene match. Here the CDR3 DNA reads TGTGCCAGCAGCCCGATCCCGACTAGCGGGGGGGCCGGGGGAGCCCAGTACTTC. Its translation is CASSPIPTSGGAGGAQYF.

V and J are TRBV24-1 and TRBJ2-7; TRBD1 or TRBD2 may be the D gene (5 bases each). CDR3 length: 13 amino acids. CDR1 is KGHDR and CDR2 is SFDVKD in the germline V gene. Deletions cut 6 bases from V and 3 bases from J, with 11 bases between. The CDR3 region is CATSSGTGYEQYF. As DNA, the CDR3 is TGTGCCACCAGTTCCGGGACGGGCTACGAGCAGTACTTC.

This chain joins TRBV7-9 and TRBJ2-7; TRBD2 aligns across 13 bases. Germline CDR1 SEHNR, CDR2 FQNEAQ (reference sequence). The CDR3 extends over 14 amino acids. V lost 5 bases to trimming and J lost 5 bases; unmatched junction nucleotides: 3. The CDR3 region is CASSGTSGTNEQYF. DNA of the CDR3: TGTGCCAGCAGCGGGACTAGCGGGACTAACGAGCAGTACTTC.

The table lists this clonotype with many counts. The chain couples TRBV12-3 or TRBV12-4 to TRBJ1-5, with 7 bases identical to TRBD1. This CDR3 comprises 14 residues. J was trimmed by 5 bases and V by 6 bases; bases with no gene match: 7. The CDR3 sequence: CASRRTGDDQPQHF. DNA for the CDR3: TGTGCCAGCAGACGTACAGGGGACGATCAGCCCCAGCATTTT.

The rearrangement joins TRBV6-5 to TRBJ2-5; 9 positions agree with TRBD1. CDR3 length: 16 amino acids. With 1 base clipped from V and 5 bases from J, the junction kept 8 bases outside the gene matches. CDR1 is MNHEY, CDR2 SVGAGI, per germline. The CDR3 DNA reads TGTGCCAGCAGTTACTTTTCCGGGACAGGGTGGGAGACCCAGTACTTC. Protein sequence: CASSYFSGTGWETQYF.

This clonotype occurred many times. CDR3 sequence reads: CASLPSGQAYEQYF. The DNA of the CDR3 is TGTGCCAGCCTTCCCTCGGGACAGGCCTACGAGCAGTACTTC. This chain connects TRBV25-1 to TRBJ2-7, with TRBD1 matching 8 bases. The CDR3 runs 14 residues. V lost 8 bases and J lost 2; bases outside the gene matches: 8. Germline V gene lookup returns CDR1 MGHDK and CDR2 SYGVNS.

This clonotype was recorded at least ten times. This chain links TRBV7-2 with TRBJ2-6; unclear D gene. This CDR3 region has 13 residues. V lost 3 bases, J lost 2 bases, and 2 bases lay in between. Germline CDR1 reads SGHTA; CDR2 reads FQGNSA. The CDR3, as DNA: TGTGCCAGCAGCTTCGCTGGGGCCAACGTCCTGACTTTC. Residues: CASSFAGANVLTF.

This clonotype was found many times. This chain connects TRBV9 to TRBJ1-2; possible D gene TRBD1, 5 bases. This CDR3 has 16 amino acids. Trimming shortened V by 3 bases and J by 3 bases, and 18 bases separated the two germline ends. CDR1 and CDR2 (germline): SGDLS, YYNGEE. The DNA for the CDR3 is TGTGCCAGCAGCGAGAAACCAGGGTCGCCTTACTATGGCTACACCTTC. It encodes CASSEKPGSPYYGYTF.

This clonotype was detected many times. The chain couples TRBV29-1 to TRBJ2-2; D ambiguous. Germline V gene sequence: CDR1 SQVTM, CDR2 ANQGSEA. The V and J ends lost 4 bases and 3 bases respectively, with 15 bases between them. CDR3 length: 15 amino acids. CDR3 region: CSVGSQNPYTGELFF. The CDR3 DNA reads TGCAGCGTTGGTTCGCAGAACCCATACACCGGGGAGCTGTTTTTT.

This clonotype has at least ten counts. The rearrangement uses TRBV9 and TRBJ2-7; 14 nucleotides agree with TRBD2. Looked up from germline, CDR1 is SGDLS and CDR2 is YYNGEE. This CDR3 comprises 15 residues. The junction had 2 bases not matched to a gene; V was cut back by 3 bases and J by 3 bases. CDR3 DNA: TGTGCCAGCAGCGCGGGACTAGCGGGAGACTACGAGCAGTACTTC. Protein: CASSAGLAGDYEQYF.